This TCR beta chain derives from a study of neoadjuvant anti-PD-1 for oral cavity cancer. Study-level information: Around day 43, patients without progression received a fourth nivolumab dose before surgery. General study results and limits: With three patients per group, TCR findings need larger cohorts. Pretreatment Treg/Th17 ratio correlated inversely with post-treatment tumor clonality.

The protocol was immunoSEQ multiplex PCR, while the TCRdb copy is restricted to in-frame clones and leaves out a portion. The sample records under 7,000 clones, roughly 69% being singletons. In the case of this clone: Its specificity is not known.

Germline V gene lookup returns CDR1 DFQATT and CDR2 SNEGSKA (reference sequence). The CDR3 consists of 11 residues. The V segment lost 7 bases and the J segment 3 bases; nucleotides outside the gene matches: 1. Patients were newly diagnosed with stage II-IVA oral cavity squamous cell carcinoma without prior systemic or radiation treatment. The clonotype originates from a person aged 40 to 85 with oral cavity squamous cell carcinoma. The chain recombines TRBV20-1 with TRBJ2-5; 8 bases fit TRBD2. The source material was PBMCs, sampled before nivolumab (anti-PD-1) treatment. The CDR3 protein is CSGAGEETQYF. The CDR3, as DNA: TGCAGTGGAGCGGGGGAAGAGACCCAGTACTTC.